The 6 T cell receptor beta chains given below trace back to one sample, sequenced in a study of blood T cell repertoires in COVID-19. TCRdb's table, derived via immunoSEQ multiplex PCR, lists solely in-frame clones and lacks some. This table has about 190,000 clones, 84% appearing once. Sequenced material: peripheral blood. The origin of the receptors is a woman aged 70-85 years with active or convalescent COVID-19.

This clone was observed once. V and J are TRBV27 and TRBJ2-1; a possible D gene is TRBD2 (5 bases). The V gene lost 11 bases and the J gene lost 8 bases, with 16 bases spanning the gap. Germline assignment: CDR1 MNHEY and CDR2 SMNVEV (reference sequence). The CDR3 runs 12 residues. The CDR3 DNA follows: TGTGCCCCCGGGGTGATGGCTTATGAGCAGTTCTTC. Its translation is CAPGVMAYEQFF.

This clone was seen only a few times. V and J are TRBV4-2 and TRBJ2-7, with 8 bases aligning to TRBD2. This CDR3 is built from 17 residues. V trimming: 0 bases; J trimming: 4 bases; junction bases outside the gene matches: 11. The germline V gene encodes CDR1 LGHNA and CDR2 YNFKEQ. The CDR3 bases are TGTGCCAGCAGCCAAGAAAGTAGAGCGGGAGTAATATACGAGCAGTACTTC. It codes for CASSQESRAGVIYEQYF.

CDR3 DNA: TGTGCCAGCAGCCAACTAGCGGGAGGTAACGAGCAGTACTTC. It is translated as CASSQLAGGNEQYF. The chain joins TRBV7-3 to TRBJ2-7, with 12 bases that match TRBD2. The germline CDR1 and CDR2 sequences are SGHTA and FQGTGA. There are 14 residues in the CDR3. Germline trimming cut 5 bases from V and 5 bases from J; bases unmatched to any gene: 4. Full variable domain (remainder filled in from reference TRBV7-3 and TRBJ2-7): GAGVSQTPSNKVTEKGKYVELRCDPISGHTALYWYRQSLGQGPEFLIYFQGTGAADDSGLPNDRFFAVRPEGSVSTLKIQRTERGDSAVYLCASSQLAGGNEQYFGPGTRLTVT.

The chain recombines TRBV21-1 with TRBJ2-6; the DNA was not compared with TRBD1, the D call given in the table. TRBV21-1 is reported as a pseudogene. The CDR3 is made up of 20 amino acids. Written as DNA, the CDR3 is TGTGCCAGCAGCAAAGGCGTTGGTAAGGGGGATTCCTCTGGGGCCAACGTCCTGACTTTC. This sequence encodes CASSKGVGKGDSSGANVLTF.

V is TRBV6-1 and J is TRBJ2-7; 7 nucleotides align to TRBD1. The CDR3 is 16 amino acids. Germline V gene sequence: CDR1 MNHNS, CDR2 SASEGT. J gave up 3 bases and V 4 bases, and 12 bases lay outside the gene matches. The CDR3 region is CASSVRGVGQVYEQYF. The CDR3 nucleotides are TGTGCCAGCAGTGTACGTGGGGTTGGACAGGTCTACGAGCAGTACTTC.

The genes are TRBV13 and TRBJ2-3; 9 nucleotides match TRBD2. The trim removed 6 bases at V and 6 bases at J, leaving 16 bases unmatched. The CDR3 runs 17 residues. CDR1 is PRHDT, CDR2 FYEKMQ, per germline (reference sequence). The CDR3 DNA sequence: TGTGCCAGCAGTCGCAAAGCGGGAGGCCCTACAGTGGATACGCAGTATTTT. Residues: CASSRKAGGPTVDTQYF.